This entry features one TCR beta chain sequence. Antigen specificity is unknown. One junction end disagrees with the germline gene, perhaps due to a read error. The PCR had 60 Vbeta and 13 Jbeta primers. Method: immunoSEQ multiplex PCR; TCRdb's copy keeps in-frame clones and lacks some. In the table there are approximately 130,000 clones, approximately 72% of which are singletons. The data originate from a study of cytomegalovirus exposure and HLA in healthy donors. Study background: An earlier analysis found some 120 million unique TCR beta sequences from around 180 million T cells. General observations from the study: Researchers had no immune exposure information except CMV serostatus available. Compared with the roughly 670-donor mean, an Asian-associated ancestry cluster reportedly had fewer N-insertions, according to a later analysis. Accurate HLA-A and HLA-B prediction from TCR beta sequences was reported for most subjects.

Germline V CDR1 and CDR2: SGHTA, FQGNSA. The CDR3 contains 19 residues. Sequencing was carried out using PBMCs. V usage is TRBV7-2 and J usage is TRBJ2-7; 12 nucleotides align to TRBD2. The receptor comes from a woman in her 50s in good health and CMV-seropositive. CDR3 in amino acids: CASSHLEWTSGNNPYEQYF. CDR3 sequence (DNA): TGTGCCAGCAGCCACTTAGAATGGACTAGCGGGAATAATCCCTATGAGCAGTACTTC.